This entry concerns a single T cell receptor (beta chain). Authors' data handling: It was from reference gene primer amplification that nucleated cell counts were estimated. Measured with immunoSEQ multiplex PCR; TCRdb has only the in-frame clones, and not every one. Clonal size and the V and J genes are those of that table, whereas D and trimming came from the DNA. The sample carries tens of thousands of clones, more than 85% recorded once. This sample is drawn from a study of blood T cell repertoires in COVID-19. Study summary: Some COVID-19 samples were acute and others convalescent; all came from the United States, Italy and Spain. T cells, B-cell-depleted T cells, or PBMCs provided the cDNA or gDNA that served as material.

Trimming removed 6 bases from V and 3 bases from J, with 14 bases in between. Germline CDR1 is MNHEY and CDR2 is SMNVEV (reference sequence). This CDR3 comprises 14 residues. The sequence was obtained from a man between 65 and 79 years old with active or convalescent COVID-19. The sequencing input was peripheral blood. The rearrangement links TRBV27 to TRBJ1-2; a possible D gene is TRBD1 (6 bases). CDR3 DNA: TGTGCCAGCAGGAAACAGGGATCTGACTATGGCTACACCTTC. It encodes CASRKQGSDYGYTF.